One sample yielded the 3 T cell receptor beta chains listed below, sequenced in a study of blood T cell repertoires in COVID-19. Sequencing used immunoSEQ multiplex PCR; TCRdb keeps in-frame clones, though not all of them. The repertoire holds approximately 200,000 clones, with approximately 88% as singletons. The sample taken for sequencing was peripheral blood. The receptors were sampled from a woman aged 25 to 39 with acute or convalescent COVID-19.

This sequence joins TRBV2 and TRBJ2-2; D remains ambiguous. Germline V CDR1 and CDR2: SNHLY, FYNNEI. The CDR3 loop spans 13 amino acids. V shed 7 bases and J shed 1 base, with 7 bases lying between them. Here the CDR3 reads CASTPRNTGELFF. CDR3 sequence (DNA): TGTGCCAGCACGCCGAGGAACACCGGGGAGCTGTTTTTT.

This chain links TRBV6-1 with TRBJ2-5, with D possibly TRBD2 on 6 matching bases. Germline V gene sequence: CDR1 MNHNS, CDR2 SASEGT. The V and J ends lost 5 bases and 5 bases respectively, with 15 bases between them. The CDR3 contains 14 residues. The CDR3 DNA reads TGTGCCAGCAGTTCGGGCGGGGCCGTGGAGACCCAGTACTTC. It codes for CASSSGGAVETQYF.

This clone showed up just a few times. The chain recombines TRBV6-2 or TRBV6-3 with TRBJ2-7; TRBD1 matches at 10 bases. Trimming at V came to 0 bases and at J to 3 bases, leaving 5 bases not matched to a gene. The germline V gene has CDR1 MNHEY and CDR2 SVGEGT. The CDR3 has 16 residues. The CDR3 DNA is TGTGCCAGCAGTTACTCCCCGGGACAGGGGATCTACGAGCAGTACTTC. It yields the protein CASSYSPGQGIYEQYF.